This T cell receptor beta chain originates from a study of CD4+ T cells in melanoma. The study's findings and limits: A reported correlation linked neoantigen-specific CD4+ T cells to CD8+, macrophage and B cell function.

Germline-derived CDR1 and CDR2 are SGHNT and YYREEE (reference sequence). The length of the CDR3 is 16 residues. V was pared by 4 bases and J by 5 bases, with 6 bases of the junction left unmatched. Note on this clone: The target antigen is unknown.

Profiling relied on immunoSEQ multiplex PCR, and the TCRdb table lists in-frame clones only, not all of them. The sample holds about 4,900 clones; roughly three fifths are singletons and the top ten take more than 20%. This rearrangement joins TRBV5-4 to TRBJ2-2; 12 bases align to TRBD2. The receptor comes from a human donor with melanoma. Sequencing used cells from a culture (not recorded whether cultured in vitro). CDR3 residues: CASSPGLAGRTGELFF. The CDR3 DNA reads as TGTGCCAGCAGCCCTGGACTAGCGGGGCGGACCGGGGAGCTGTTTTTT.